This T cell receptor beta chain was identified in a study of T cells after posttransplantation cyclophosphamide. Study conclusions and caveats: Skin or GI-infiltrating T cells shared few TRB sequences with blood. After PTCy, TRB diversity resembled that of CNI/methotrexate controls. Donor-recipient repertoire similarity was low at 1-2 months, rising over year one.

This clone was seen a handful of times. The antigen remains unidentified. There are 13 residues in the CDR3. Trimming left V 5 bases short and J 4 bases short, with 9 bases between. CDR1 and CDR2 (germline): SGHDN, FVKESK. On the day of bone marrow donation, the related graft donor provided peripheral blood. Data came from immunoSEQ multiplex PCR; TCRdb stores just in-frame clones and leaves some out. This sample comprises over 30,000 clones, none seen once only. Sequenced material: PBMCs. This receptor was taken from a woman between 45 and 65 years old in good health and a related stem cell transplant donor. The chain combines TRBV14 with TRBJ2-1, with D tentatively TRBD2 (6 bases). In DNA form, the CDR3 reads TGTGCCAGCAGCGGCGGGATATACAATGAGCAGTTCTTC. This translates into CASSGGIYNEQFF.